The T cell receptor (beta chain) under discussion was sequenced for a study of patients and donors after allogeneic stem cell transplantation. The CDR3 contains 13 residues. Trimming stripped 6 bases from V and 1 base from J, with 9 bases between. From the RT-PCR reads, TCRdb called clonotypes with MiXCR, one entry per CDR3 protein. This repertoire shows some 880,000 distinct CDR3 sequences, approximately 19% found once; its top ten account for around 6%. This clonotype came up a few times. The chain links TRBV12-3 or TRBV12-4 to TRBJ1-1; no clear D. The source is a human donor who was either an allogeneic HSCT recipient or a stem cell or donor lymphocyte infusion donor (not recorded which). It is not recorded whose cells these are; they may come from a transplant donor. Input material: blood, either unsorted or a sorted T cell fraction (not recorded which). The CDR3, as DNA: TGTGCCAGCAGGCAAGGAGGGAACACTGAAGCTTTCTTT. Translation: CASRQGGNTEAFF.